One sample yielded the 15 T cell receptor beta chains listed below, sequenced in a study of tissue T cells after allogeneic stem cell transplantation. TCRdb's copy holds only in-frame clones and misses some; the assay was immunoSEQ multiplex PCR. The sample lists roughly 7,200 clones, approximately 50% seen once, with 3.8% in the top ten. Time point in this sample: mouse harvest day 7 after allogeneic transplant. Tail vein injection delivered 10^7 T-cell-depleted bone marrow cells and 10^6 splenic CD5+ T cells. Sequences were obtained from gut tissue. The receptors originated from a female BALB/c mouse given C57BL/6 T cells with graft-versus-host disease after an allogeneic hematopoietic cell transplant.

As to this clone: Mouse gene names and germline throughout. Read sequence stops 1 residue before the CDR3 end, and the germline J gene provides the missing end. The chain links TRBV1 to TRBJ2-4, with 12 bases identical to TRBD2. The CDR3 loop spans 16 amino acids. The V gene end was trimmed by 3 bases and the J gene end by 0 bases; junction bases not matched to a gene: 1. Germline values: CDR1 NSQYPW, CDR2 LRSPGD (reference sequence). CDR3 DNA, as far as it was read: TGCACCTGCAGTGCGGGACTGGGGGGCAGTCAAAACACCTTGTAC. This gives the protein CTCSAGLGGSQNTLY. The whole CDR3 protein reads CTCSAGLGGSQNTLYF.

Comment on this clone: Gene names are the mouse ones. Read sequence stops 1 residue before the CDR3 end, and the germline J gene provides the missing end. The rearrangement links TRBV26 to TRBJ2-3, with 10 bases identical to TRBD2. The V and J ends lost 7 bases and 0 bases, in that order; junction bases with no gene match: 1. The germline V gene encodes CDR1 KGHPV and CDR2 FQNQEV (reference sequence). The CDR3 sequence is 14 residues long. CDR3 region: CASTTGGSAETLYF. Partial CDR3 DNA: TGTGCCAGCACGACTGGGGGGAGTGCAGAAACGCTGTAT. The whole variable domain, remainder taken from reference TRBV26 and TRBJ2-3, is NSKVIQTPRYLVKGQGQKAKMRCIPEKGHPVVFWYQQNKNNEFKFLINFQNQEVLQQIDMTEKRFSAECPSNSPCSLEIQSSEAGDSALYLCASTTGGSAETLYFGSGTRLTVL.

Notes on this clone: The gene names given are mouse names. The read falls 1 residue short of the CDR3 end, and the missing part is taken from the germline J gene. This chain joins TRBV5 and TRBJ2-2; D remains unclear. Germline V CDR1 and CDR2: LGHNA, YNLKQL (reference sequence). The CDR3 has 13 residues. Trimming removed 4 bases at V and 2 bases at J, with 5 bases between. CDR3 residues: CASSPGNTGQLYF. CDR3 DNA (partial): TGTGCCAGCAGCCCGGGCAACACCGGGCAGCTCTAC.

Details on this clone: Genes and germline come from the mouse. The CDR3 end lies 1 residue beyond the end of the read and is filled in from the germline J gene. The rearrangement joins TRBV12-1 to TRBJ2-5, with TRBD1 identical over 12 bases. The V gene end was trimmed by 0 bases and the J gene end by 2 bases; junction bases not matched to a gene: 5. Germline lookup yields CDR1 SGHSN and CDR2 HYEKVE. This CDR3 contains 17 residues. The CDR3 DNA, read in part, is TGTGCCAGCTCTCTCCGGGACAGGGGGCGCCGCCAAGACACCCAGTAC. Translated, it gives CASSLRDRGRRQDTQY. The complete CDR3 protein is CASSLRDRGRRQDTQYF.

As regards this clone: The listed genes are named as in mouse. Read coverage stops 1 residue before the CDR3 terminus; the germline J gene supplies the remainder. The V call is TRBV15, the J call TRBJ2-1, with D possibly TRBD1 on 6 matching bases. The CDR3 sequence is 15 residues long. Trimming pared 2 bases from V and 0 bases from J, leaving 8 bases between. The germline V gene encodes CDR1 SGHND and CDR2 FRSKSL. CDR3 DNA, as far as it was read: TGTGCCAGCAGTTTACAGGGGATTAACTATGCTGAGCAGTTC. Translated: CASSLQGINYAEQF. The complete CDR3 protein is CASSLQGINYAEQFF.

Comment on this clone: Gene names are mouse gene names. Sequencing ends 1 residue short of the CDR3 end; the germline J gene provides the rest. This chain connects TRBV26 to TRBJ2-4; TRBD2 matches 10 bases. The germline gives CDR1 KGHPV, CDR2 FQNQEV (reference sequence). The CDR3 spans 17 residues. With V trimmed by 0 bases and J by 0 bases, 3 bases remained unmatched. The sequenced part of the CDR3 DNA is TGTGCCAGCAGTCTGTCGACTGGGGGGATAAGTCAAAACACCTTGTAC. It translates to CASSLSTGGISQNTLY. The entire CDR3 is CASSLSTGGISQNTLYF.

This clone was found a few times. These gene names are mouse names. The read finishes 1 residue shy of the CDR3 end, and the germline J gene is used to complete it. The chain links TRBV23 to TRBJ2-3; the D call of TRBD2 is as the table states it, not checked on the DNA. The CDR3 has 15 residues. The germline V gene encodes CDR1 KGHTA and CDR2 FQNQQP. The DNA read from the CDR3 is TGCTCCAGCAGTCAATCCGGGGGGAGTGCAGAAACGCTGTAT. This gives the protein CSSSQSGGSAETLY. The full CDR3 is CSSSQSGGSAETLYF.

As to this clone: Genes and germline are mouse. The DNA read from the CDR3 is TGTGCAAGCAGCTCGACAAAAGACACCCAGTAC. As protein: CASSSTKDTQY. The entire CDR3 protein reads CASSSTKDTQYF. The chain joins TRBV16 to TRBJ2-5, with D unresolved. The read terminates 1 residue before the CDR3 end, so the remaining end is supplied by the germline J gene. V shed 4 bases and J shed 4 bases, with 6 bases lying between them. CDR3 length: 12 residues. Per germline, CDR1 SGHSA and CDR2 FRNQAP.

A note on this clone: Gene names are the mouse ones. The CDR3 end lies 1 residue beyond the end of the read and is filled in from the germline J gene. The rearrangement links TRBV4 to TRBJ2-2; 10 nucleotides line up with TRBD1. CDR1 LGHDT and CDR2 YNNKQL come from the germline V gene (reference sequence). Germline trimming cut 4 bases from V and 4 bases from J; bases unmatched to any gene: 3. The CDR3 spans 15 residues. The CDR3 reads CASSWGQGITGQLYF. The sequenced part of the CDR3 DNA is TGTGCCAGCAGCTGGGGACAGGGGATCACCGGGCAGCTCTAC.

The table lists this clone with a few counts. Germline and genes here are mouse. The CDR3 end falls 1 residue outside the read, so it is completed with the germline J gene. The J gene is TRBJ2-7, the V gene TRBV13-3; the D is unclear. The germline V and J ends were trimmed by 3 bases and 0 bases, with 1 base remaining between them. The germline gives CDR1 NNHDY, CDR2 SYVADS. The length of the CDR3 is 11 residues. CDR3 DNA, as far as it was read: TGTGCCAGCAGTGTCTCCTATGAACAGTAC. It yields the protein CASSVSYEQY. In full, the CDR3 reads CASSVSYEQYF.

This clone was counted a few times. These gene names are mouse names. The read is 1 residue too short to cover the CDR3 end, so that end is filled in from the germline J gene. This sequence joins TRBV3 and TRBJ1-3, with D unresolved. Per the germline V gene, CDR1 is SNHLY and CDR2 is FYNGKV (reference sequence). This CDR3 region has 14 residues. V was cut by 2 bases and J by 0 bases, with 5 bases left in between. The CDR3 is CASSLTNSGNTLYF. The CDR3 DNA, read in part, is TGTGCCAGCAGCTTAACCAATTCTGGAAATACGCTCTAT.

This clone has a handful of counts. The listed genes are named as in mouse. The CDR3 goes on 1 residue after the read ends, and that part is filled in from the germline J gene. This chain links TRBV16 with TRBJ1-3, with a tentative D call TRBD1 (6 bases). The CDR3 is 14 residues long. The ends were cut back, 5 bases at V and 0 bases at J, with 8 bases in the middle. The germline gives CDR1 SGHSA, CDR2 FRNQAP. The part of the CDR3 DNA that was read is TGTGCAAGCAGCCCGGACAGTTCTGGAAATACGCTCTAT. Translating gives CASSPDSSGNTLY. In full, the CDR3 reads CASSPDSSGNTLYF.

Concerning this clone: Mouse gene names and germline throughout. The read finishes 1 residue shy of the CDR3 end, and the germline J gene is used to complete it. Other DNA sequences in this sample translate to the same CDR3. The chain uses TRBV26 and TRBJ1-6, with a tentative D call TRBD1 (5 bases). TRBJ1-6 is classed as an ORF, of uncertain function. The V gene's germline CDR1 is KGHPV and CDR2 FQNQEV (reference sequence). V shed 4 bases and J shed 4 bases, with 8 bases lying between them. The CDR3 contains 14 residues. The CDR3 bases that were read are TGTGCCAGCAGTCCAGGACAATATAATTCGCCCCTCTAC. Residues: CASSPGQYNSPLY. Given in full, the CDR3 is CASSPGQYNSPLYF.

Details on this clone: The genes and germline here are from mouse. The observed sequence ends 1 residue before the CDR3 terminus, with the missing tail filled in from the germline J gene. The V and J genes are TRBV15 and TRBJ2-7, with 10 bases identical to TRBD1. Germline V gene sequence: CDR1 SGHND, CDR2 FRSKSL. The CDR3 loop spans 15 amino acids. V lost 0 bases to trimming and J lost 5 bases; unmatched junction nucleotides: 4. CDR3 residues: CASSLALDRGHEQYF. The DNA read from the CDR3 is TGTGCCAGCAGTTTAGCGCTCGACAGGGGGCATGAACAGTAC.

This clone has only one observation. Any gene name here is a mouse gene name. The read ends 1 residue early relative to the CDR3; the germline J gene fills the gap. The rearrangement links TRBV31 to TRBJ1-1; D remains unclear. The CDR3 covers 13 residues. Trimming removed 5 bases at V and 0 bases at J, with 10 bases between. From germline, CDR1 is GKSSPN and CDR2 SITVG. The sequenced part of the CDR3 DNA is TGTGCCTGGGGAGAGATTGCAAACACAGAAGTCTTC. As protein: CAWGEIANTEVF. The whole CDR3 is CAWGEIANTEVFF. Full variable domain (rest looked up from reference TRBV31 and TRBJ1-1): AQTIHQWPVAEIKAVGSPLSLGCTIKGKSSPNLYWYWQATGGTLQQLFYSITVGQVESVVQLNLSASRPKDDQFILSTEKLLLSHSGFYLCAWGEIANTEVFFGKGTRLTVV.